This TCR beta chain appears in the sequencing data of a study of blood T cell repertoires in COVID-19. Study overall: Sites across the United States, Italy and Spain contributed samples from acute and convalescent COVID-19.

The CDR3 runs 16 residues. Germline loops: CDR1 LNHDA, CDR2 SQIVND (reference sequence). V trimming: 5 bases; J trimming: 3 bases; junction bases outside the gene matches: 5. Repertoires were generated with immunoSEQ multiplex PCR, while TCRdb's copy carries only in-frame clones and drops some. The sample yields 70,000 or so clones, roughly 86% seen once. The sequence was collected from a woman aged 60 to 75 with acute or convalescent COVID-19. The rearrangement joins TRBV19 to TRBJ2-6, with 9 positions matching TRBD1. Specimen: peripheral blood. CDR3 nucleotides: TGTGCCAGTAGTCCGGGACAGGGCTATGGGGCCAACGTCCTGACTTTC. This encodes CASSPGQGYGANVLTF.